The clone carrying this TCR beta chain appeared many times. Its antigen is unidentified. The CDR3 runs to 14 residues. Germline V CDR1 and CDR2: SQVTM, ANQGSEA. The V segment lost 7 bases and the J segment 3 bases; nucleotides outside the gene matches: 11. Constant-segment primers and 5'RACE yielded cDNA libraries for TCR alpha and TCR beta, each carrying sample barcodes and UMIs. TCRdb used MiXCR to reprocess the 5' RACE reads, holding one entry per CDR3 protein. The data show roughly 45,000 distinct CDR3 sequences, with 25% to 30% seen just once and about 39% held by the top ten. This record belongs to a study of T-cell memory formation after mild COVID-19. Study findings and constraints: CD4/CD8 balance characterized clones contracting day 15 to 85, and CD4+ skew characterized later expanders. Some clones that responded were present in memory (sampled pre-infection), which suggests cross-reactive memory joined.

The clonotype originates from a man aged 18 to 30 who had mild COVID-19 (a few samples of this study predate the infection). Cell type and time point are not known. The chain has TRBV29-1 and TRBJ1-1; 7 bases are shared with TRBD1. Material: PBMCs or a T cell subset sorted from them (not recorded which). The CDR3 sequence is CSARRGLAYTEAFF. The CDR3 DNA reads TGCAGCGCTCGTAGGGGGCTAGCGTACACTGAAGCTTTCTTT.